This T cell receptor beta chain came from a study of shared clonotypes between healthy human individuals. Study findings and constraints: Represented genetic and exposure-history diversity was restricted by having few donors. It was observed that approximately 5% of naive CD4 clonotypes were shared across a handful of donors.

Positively selected for CCR7, the CD45RO-negative cells used as naive CD8 cells excluded terminally differentiated effector memory CD45RA+ cells. Note on this clone: What it recognizes is unknown.

The table came from immunoSEQ multiplex PCR; TCRdb's copy has only in-frame clones and leaves some out. The sample consists of millions of clones, about 95% of them appearing once. The sample was naive CD8+ T cells sorted from blood. This receptor was identified in a man aged 18 to 30 in good health.

CDR3: CASSPLGSPVARNEQFF. CDR3 coding DNA: TGTGCCAGCAGCCCATTAGGCAGCCCAGTAGCTAGGAATGAGCAGTTCTTC. V is TRBV9 and J is TRBJ2-1; D gene ambiguous. The CDR3 spans 17 residues. The ends were cut back, 4 bases at V and 7 bases at J, with 24 bases in the middle. CDR1 is SGDLS and CDR2 is YYNGEE in the germline V gene. The whole variable domain, filled in from reference TRBV9 and TRBJ2-1, reads DSGVTQTPKHLITATGQRVTLRCSPRSGDLSVYWYQQSLDQGLQFLIQYYNGEERAKGNILERFSAQQFPDLHSELNLSSLELGDSALYFCASSPLGSPVARNEQFFGPGTRLTVL.